The next 18 T cell receptor beta chains were all read from a single sample in a study of cytomegalovirus exposure and HLA in healthy donors. PCR amplification relied on 60 Vbeta primers (plus 13 Jbeta primers). Profiling relied on immunoSEQ multiplex PCR, and the TCRdb table lists in-frame clones only, not all of them. This table holds roughly 130,000 clones, around 9% found once. What was sequenced was PBMCs. These receptors all come from a man aged 40-55 years in good health and CMV-seronegative.

This clone has more than one count but fewer than ten. V and J are TRBV10-3 and TRBJ1-2; D is possibly TRBD1 (5 bases). This CDR3 contains 14 residues. Trimming left V 6 bases short and J 1 base short, with 12 bases between. Germline CDR1 is ENHRY and CDR2 is SYGVKD. The CDR3 nucleotides read TGTGCCATCAGGGTGCGGGGCAGTAACTATGGCTACACCTTC. It encodes CAIRVRGSNYGYTF.

The table lists this clone with a few counts. This sample includes further DNA sequences coding for the same CDR3. V gene TRBV11-3 combines with J gene TRBJ2-2; D may be TRBD2 (6 bases). The CDR3 contains 14 residues. Deletions cut 3 bases from V and 1 base from J, with 6 bases between. Germline V CDR1 and CDR2: SGHNT, YENEEA. The CDR3 sequence is CASSLGGNTGELFF. The CDR3 DNA sequence: TGTGCCAGCAGCTTGGGGGGGAACACCGGGGAGCTGTTTTTT.

The rearrangement links TRBV6-1 to TRBJ2-7, with 10 positions matching TRBD1. The germline gives CDR1 MNHNS, CDR2 SASEGT. V shed 11 bases, J shed 1 base, and the junction held 8 bases outside the gene matches. The CDR3 contains 14 residues. The CDR3: CAGQDRGGSYEQYF. The CDR3 DNA follows: TGTGCCGGACAGGACAGGGGGGGATCCTACGAGCAGTACTTC.

This clone was seen more than once but under ten times. The chain employs TRBV7-2 and TRBJ2-3; tentatively, D is TRBD2 (5 bases). V lost 3 bases, J lost 6 bases, and 16 bases lay in between. The germline CDR1 and CDR2 sequences are SGHTA and FQGNSA. This CDR3 region has 15 residues. Here the CDR3 reads CASSFGVGEGDTQYF. The CDR3 DNA follows: TGTGCCAGCAGCTTCGGCGTTGGTGAGGGTGATACGCAGTATTTT.

This clone was detected a few times. The chain employs TRBV30 and TRBJ2-7; no reliable D call. The V end was cut by 7 bases, the J end by 0 bases, with 10 bases between. The CDR3 spans 12 residues. The V gene's germline CDR1 is GTSNPN and CDR2 SVGIG (reference sequence). CDR3 sequence: CASWAYSYEQYF. As DNA, the CDR3 is TGTGCCTCCTGGGCCTACTCCTACGAGCAGTACTTC. The full variable domain, completed using reference TRBV30 and TRBJ2-7, is SQTIHQWPATLVQPVGSPLSLECTVEGTSNPNLYWYRQAAGRGLQLLFYSVGIGQISSEVPQNLSASRPQDRQFILSSKKLLLSDSGFYLCASWAYSYEQYFGPGTRLTVT.

This clone was seen more than once but under ten times. The chain couples TRBV7-7 to TRBJ2-3, with D possibly TRBD1 on 6 matching bases. Germline V CDR1 and CDR2: SSHAT, FNYEAQ (reference sequence). The CDR3 sequence is 14 residues long. V lost 1 base, J lost 2 bases, and 7 bases lay in between. In DNA, the CDR3 is TGTGCCAGCAGCTTAGGACAGGCCACAGATACGCAGTATTTT. Amino acid sequence: CASSLGQATDTQYF.

This clone came up a few times. The chain couples TRBV7-8 to TRBJ2-3; D possibly corresponds to TRBD2 (5 bases). V was clipped by 3 bases and J by 5 bases, with 9 bases between them. The germline V gene has CDR1 SGHVS and CDR2 FQNEAQ. This CDR3 has 13 residues. The CDR3 loop is CASSLQEGDTQYF. The DNA for the CDR3 is TGTGCCAGCAGCTTGCAAGAGGGAGATACGCAGTATTTT. The full variable domain, its missing parts supplied by reference TRBV7-8 and TRBJ2-3, is GAGVSQSPRYKVAKRGQDVALRCDPISGHVSLFWYQQALGQGPEFLTYFQNEAQLDKSGLPSDRFFAERPEGSVSTLKIQRTQQEDSAVYLCASSLQEGDTQYFGPGTRLTVL.

The table lists this clone with a few counts. The gene calls are TRBV6-5 and TRBJ2-2; 8 bases match TRBD1. The V gene end was trimmed by 4 bases and the J gene end by 0 bases; junction bases not matched to a gene: 1. Germline V gene data show CDR1 as MNHEY and CDR2 as SVGAGI. The CDR3 has 15 amino acids. This chain's CDR3 is CASSWDRSNTGELFF. The CDR3 DNA is TGTGCCAGCAGTTGGGACAGGTCGAACACCGGGGAGCTGTTTTTT.

This clone has more than one count but fewer than ten. V and J are TRBV7-6 and TRBJ1-6; the match to TRBD1 covers 7 bases. The ends lost 1 base at V and 7 bases at J; junction bases unmatched: 4. The CDR3 has 15 amino acids. Looked up from germline, CDR1 is SGHVS and CDR2 is FNYEAQ. CDR3 sequence: CASSLGQGRNSPLHF. CDR3 sequence (DNA): TGTGCCAGCAGCTTAGGACAGGGTAGGAATTCACCCCTCCACTTT.

This clone was seen more than once but under ten times. This chain links TRBV6-4 with TRBJ1-6; 7 bases match TRBD1. V was pared by 3 bases and J by 8 bases, with 4 bases of the junction left unmatched. Germline V gene sequence: CDR1 MRHNA, CDR2 SNTAGT. The CDR3 contains 14 residues. The CDR3 DNA follows: TGTGCCAGCAGTGAGACAGGGTGGGATTCACCCCTCCACTTT. It specifies CASSETGWDSPLHF.

This clone occurred a few times. The chain joins TRBV28 to TRBJ2-7, with 7 bases matching TRBD1. CDR3 length equals 15 residues. Per germline, CDR1 MDHEN and CDR2 SYDVKM. V trimming: 5 bases; J trimming: 2 bases; junction bases outside the gene matches: 9. The CDR3 DNA reads as TGTGCCAGCAGTCCAAGGGGGACAGTGACCTACGAGCAGTACTTC. It encodes CASSPRGTVTYEQYF.

V usage is TRBV12-5 and J usage is TRBJ2-3; 8 bases line up with TRBD2. From germline, CDR1 is LGHNT and CDR2 FRNRAP. With V trimmed by 4 bases and J by 4 bases, 7 bases remained unmatched. The CDR3 is 15 amino acids. CDR3 nucleotides: TGTGCTAGTGGTTCCGGGACTAGGGCGGCAGATACGCAGTATTTT. Amino acids: CASGSGTRAADTQYF.

In its sample, this clone was seen a few times. The V gene is TRBV30, the J gene TRBJ1-2, with 7 positions matching TRBD1. From germline, CDR1 is GTSNPN and CDR2 SVGIG (reference sequence). This CDR3 has 14 residues. V was pared by 3 bases and J by 4 bases, with 8 bases of the junction left unmatched. CDR3 sequence: CAWSRQGWAYGYTF. Written as DNA, the CDR3 is TGTGCCTGGAGCAGACAGGGCTGGGCCTATGGCTACACCTTC. The full variable domain, in which reference TRBV30 and TRBJ1-2 provide the parts outside the CDR3, is SQTIHQWPATLVQPVGSPLSLECTVEGTSNPNLYWYRQAAGRGLQLLFYSVGIGQISSEVPQNLSASRPQDRQFILSSKKLLLSDSGFYLCAWSRQGWAYGYTFGSGTRLTVV.

The chain recombines TRBV9 with TRBJ1-1, with D perhaps matching TRBD1 (6 bases). With 0 bases removed from V and 1 base from J, the gap between germline ends came to 13 bases. The CDR3 extends over 16 amino acids. Germline V CDR1 and CDR2: SGDLS, YYNGEE. The CDR3 DNA sequence: TGTGCCAGCAGCGTAGGGGCCCGGACAGAGAACACTGAAGCTTTCTTT. This encodes CASSVGARTENTEAFF.

The genes are TRBV7-9 and TRBJ2-2, with 7 bases that match TRBD1. Losses at the gene ends were 6 bases for V and 1 base for J; bases not matched to a gene: 8. Germline CDR1 is SEHNR and CDR2 is FQNEAQ (reference sequence). The CDR3 consists of 16 residues. CDR3 loop: CASRSTGTVNTGELFF. The CDR3 DNA reads TGTGCCAGCAGATCAACCGGGACAGTGAACACCGGGGAGCTGTTTTTT.

This clone was found a few times. Other DNA sequences in the sample encode the same CDR3. The chain combines TRBV6-5 with TRBJ1-1; the D is unclear. The CDR3 consists of 12 residues. Trimming pared 4 bases from V and 2 bases from J, leaving 5 bases between. Per germline, CDR1 MNHEY and CDR2 SVGAGI. The DNA for the CDR3 is TGTGCCAGCAGTTCAGGTAACACTGAAGCTTTCTTT. Residues: CASSSGNTEAFF.

The table lists this clone with a few counts. The rearrangement links TRBV7-9 to TRBJ1-2; D call uncertain. The germline V gene encodes CDR1 SEHNR and CDR2 FQNEAQ (reference sequence). The CDR3 has 13 residues. Trimming removed 2 bases from V and 8 bases from J, with 12 bases in between. CDR3 DNA: TGTGCCAGCAGCTTAAATCTTCCGGGGGGCTACACCTTC. It is translated as CASSLNLPGGYTF.

This chain uses TRBV5-1 with TRBJ2-6; a weak D match, TRBD1 (5 bases). Between the trimmed V and J ends, which lost 1 base and 4 bases, there was a span of 6 bases. Germline V gene lookup returns CDR1 SGHRS and CDR2 YFSETQ. This CDR3 spans 14 amino acids. The CDR3 DNA reads as TGCGCCAGCAGCTTGCGGACAGGGGCCAACGTCCTGACTTTC. Encoded protein: CASSLRTGANVLTF.